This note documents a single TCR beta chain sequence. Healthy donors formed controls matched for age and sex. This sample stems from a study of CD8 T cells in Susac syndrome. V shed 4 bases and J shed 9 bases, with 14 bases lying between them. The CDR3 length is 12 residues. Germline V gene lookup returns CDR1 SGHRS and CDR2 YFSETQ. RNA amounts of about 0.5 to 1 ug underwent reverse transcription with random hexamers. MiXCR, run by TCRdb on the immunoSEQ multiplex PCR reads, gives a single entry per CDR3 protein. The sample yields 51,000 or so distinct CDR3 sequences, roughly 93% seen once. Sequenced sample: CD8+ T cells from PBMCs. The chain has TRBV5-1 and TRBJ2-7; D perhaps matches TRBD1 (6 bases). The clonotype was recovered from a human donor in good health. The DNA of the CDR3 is TGCGCCAGCAGCACCCAGGGGAGCGGGCAGTACTTC. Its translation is CASSTQGSGQYF.